This TCR beta chain was sequenced in a study of response to subunit inactivated influenza vaccine. The CDR3 has 14 residues. Germline V gene lookup returns CDR1 SGHTS and CDR2 YDEGEE. The germline V and J ends were trimmed by 6 bases and 1 base, with 13 bases remaining between them. This clonotype was observed a few times. MiXCR, run by TCRdb on the RT-PCR reads, gives a single entry per CDR3 protein. The sample lists about 540,000 distinct CDR3 sequences; 20% to 25% were seen once. The same specimen was also included in a second study, on T cells expressing NK-cell markers. From that study: TCR beta libraries carry UMIs added by 5'RACE template switching.

The rearrangement links TRBV5-8 to TRBJ1-1; D unresolved. This TCR derives from a middle-aged man who received an inactivated influenza vaccine. The material sequenced was CD4+ T cells sorted from PBMCs, taken approximately 13 days after vaccination. CDR3 in amino acids: CASNHRRWNTEAFF. Written as DNA, the CDR3 is TGTGCCAGCAACCACCGGAGGTGGAACACTGAAGCTTTCTTT.